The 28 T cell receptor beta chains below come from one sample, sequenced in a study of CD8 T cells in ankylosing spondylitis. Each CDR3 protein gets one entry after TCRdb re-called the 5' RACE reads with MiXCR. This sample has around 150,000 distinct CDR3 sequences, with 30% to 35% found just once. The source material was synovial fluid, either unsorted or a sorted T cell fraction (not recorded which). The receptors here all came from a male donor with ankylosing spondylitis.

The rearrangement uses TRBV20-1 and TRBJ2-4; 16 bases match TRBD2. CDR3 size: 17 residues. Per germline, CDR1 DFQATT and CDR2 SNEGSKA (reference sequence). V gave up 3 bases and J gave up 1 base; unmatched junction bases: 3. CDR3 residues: CSARGTSGGAAKNIQYF. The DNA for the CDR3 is TGCAGTGCTAGGGGGACTAGCGGGGGGGCGGCCAAAAACATTCAGTACTTC.

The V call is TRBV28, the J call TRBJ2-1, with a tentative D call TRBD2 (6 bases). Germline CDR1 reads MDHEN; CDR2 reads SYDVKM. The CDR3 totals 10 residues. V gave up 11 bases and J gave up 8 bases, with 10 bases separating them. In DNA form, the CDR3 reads TGTGCCTCGGGGGTCTATGAGCAGTTCTTC. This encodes CASGVYEQFF.

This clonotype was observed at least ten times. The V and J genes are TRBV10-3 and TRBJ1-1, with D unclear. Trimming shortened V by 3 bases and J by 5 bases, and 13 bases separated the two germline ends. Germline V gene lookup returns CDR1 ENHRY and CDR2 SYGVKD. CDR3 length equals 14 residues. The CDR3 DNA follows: TGTGCCATCAGTGAAAACACTGGGGTTACTGAAGCTTTCTTT. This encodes CAISENTGVTEAFF.

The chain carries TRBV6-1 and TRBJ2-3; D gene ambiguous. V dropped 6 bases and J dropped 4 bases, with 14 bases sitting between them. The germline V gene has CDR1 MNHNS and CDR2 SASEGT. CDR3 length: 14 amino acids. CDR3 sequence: CASSPSHQSDTQYF. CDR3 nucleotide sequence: TGTGCCAGCAGCCCGAGTCATCAGTCAGATACGCAGTATTTT.

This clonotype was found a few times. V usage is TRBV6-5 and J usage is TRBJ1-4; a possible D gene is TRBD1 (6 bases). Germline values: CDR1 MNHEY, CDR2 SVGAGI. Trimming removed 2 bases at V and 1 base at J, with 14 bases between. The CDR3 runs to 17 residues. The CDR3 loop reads CASSYGFVGGTNEKLFF. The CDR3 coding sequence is TGTGCCAGCAGTTACGGCTTCGTAGGGGGAACTAATGAAAAACTGTTTTTT.

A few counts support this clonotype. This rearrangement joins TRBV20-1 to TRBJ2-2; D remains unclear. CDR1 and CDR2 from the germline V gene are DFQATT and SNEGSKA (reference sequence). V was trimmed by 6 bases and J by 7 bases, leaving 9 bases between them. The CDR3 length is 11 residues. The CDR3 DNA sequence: TGCAGTGCCGGACGGAACGGGGAGCTGTTTTTT. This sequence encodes CSAGRNGELFF.

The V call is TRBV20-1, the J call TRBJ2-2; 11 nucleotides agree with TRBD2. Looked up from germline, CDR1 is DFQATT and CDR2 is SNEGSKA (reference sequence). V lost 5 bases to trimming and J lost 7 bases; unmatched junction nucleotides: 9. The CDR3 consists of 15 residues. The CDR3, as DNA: TGCAGTGCTGGTCTAGCGGGAGGATATGGCGGGGAGCTGTTTTTT. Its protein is CSAGLAGGYGGELFF.

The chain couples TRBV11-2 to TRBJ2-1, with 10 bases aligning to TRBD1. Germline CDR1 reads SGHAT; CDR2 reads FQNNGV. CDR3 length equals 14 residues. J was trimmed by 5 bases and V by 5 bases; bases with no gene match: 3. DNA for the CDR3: TGTGCCAGCAGCCGGACAGGGGGAAACAATGAGCAGTTCTTC. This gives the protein CASSRTGGNNEQFF.

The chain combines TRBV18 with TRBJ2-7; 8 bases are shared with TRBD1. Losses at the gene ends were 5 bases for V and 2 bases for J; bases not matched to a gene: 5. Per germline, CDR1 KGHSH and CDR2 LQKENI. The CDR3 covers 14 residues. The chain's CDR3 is CASSFGTGTYEQYF. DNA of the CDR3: TGTGCCAGCTCATTCGGGACAGGAACCTACGAGCAGTACTTC.

The CDR3 protein is CASSSFPGGREGGKNIQYF. Here the CDR3 DNA reads TGTGCCAGCAGTTCATTCCCTGGAGGGCGGGAGGGGGGCAAAAACATTCAGTACTTC. This sequence joins TRBV28 and TRBJ2-4; 9 nucleotides match TRBD2. Germline CDR1 and CDR2: MDHEN and SYDVKM. J lost 3 bases, V lost 4 bases, and 16 bases had no gene match. This CDR3 has 19 residues.

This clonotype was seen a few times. The chain's CDR3 is CASSWRSSGTTYEQYF. Written as DNA, the CDR3 is TGCGCCAGCAGCTGGCGCTCTAGCGGGACCACCTACGAGCAGTACTTC. The chain is built from TRBV5-1 and TRBJ2-7, with 9 bases fitting TRBD2. Trimming at V came to 3 bases and at J to 2 bases, leaving 9 bases not matched to a gene. The CDR3 spans 16 residues. Per the germline V gene, CDR1 is SGHRS and CDR2 is YFSETQ.

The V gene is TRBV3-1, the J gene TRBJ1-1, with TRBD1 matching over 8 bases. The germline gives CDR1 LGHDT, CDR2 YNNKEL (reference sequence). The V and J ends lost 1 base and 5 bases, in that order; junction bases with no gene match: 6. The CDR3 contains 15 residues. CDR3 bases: TGTGCCAGCAGCCAAGCCAGGGGGCTGGGGACTGAAGCTTTCTTT. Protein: CASSQARGLGTEAFF. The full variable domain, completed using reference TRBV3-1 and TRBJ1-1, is DTAVSQTPKYLVTQMGNDKSIKCEQNLGHDTMYWYKQDSKKFLKIMFSYNNKELIINETVPNRFSPKSPDKAHLNLHINSLELGDSAVYFCASSQARGLGTEAFFGQGTRLTVV.

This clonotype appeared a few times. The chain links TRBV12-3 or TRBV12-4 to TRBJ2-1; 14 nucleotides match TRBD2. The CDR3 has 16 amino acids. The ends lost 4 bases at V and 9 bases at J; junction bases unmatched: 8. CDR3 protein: CASSSPGLAGAGEQFF. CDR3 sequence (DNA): TGTGCCAGCAGTTCCCCGGGACTAGCGGGAGCGGGTGAGCAGTTCTTC.

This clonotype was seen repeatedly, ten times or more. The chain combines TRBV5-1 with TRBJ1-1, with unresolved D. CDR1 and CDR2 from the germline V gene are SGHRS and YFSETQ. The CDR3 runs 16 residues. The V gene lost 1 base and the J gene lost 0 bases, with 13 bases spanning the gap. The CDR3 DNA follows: TGCGCCAGCAGCTTGACTTTCGGGAGCATGAACACTGAAGCTTTCTTT. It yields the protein CASSLTFGSMNTEAFF. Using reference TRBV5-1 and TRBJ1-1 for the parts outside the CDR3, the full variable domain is KAGVTQTPRYLIKTRGQQVTLSCSPISGHRSVSWYQQTPGQGLQFLFEYFSETQRNKGNFPGRFSGRQFSNSRSEMNVSTLELGDSALYLCASSLTFGSMNTEAFFGQGTRLTVV.

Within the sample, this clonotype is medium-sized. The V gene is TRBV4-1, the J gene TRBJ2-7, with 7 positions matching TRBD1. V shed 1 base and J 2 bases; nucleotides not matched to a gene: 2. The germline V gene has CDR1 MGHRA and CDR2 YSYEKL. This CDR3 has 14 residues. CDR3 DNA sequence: TGCGCCAGCAGCCAAGTAGGGGGCACCTACGAGCAGTACTTC. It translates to CASSQVGGTYEQYF.

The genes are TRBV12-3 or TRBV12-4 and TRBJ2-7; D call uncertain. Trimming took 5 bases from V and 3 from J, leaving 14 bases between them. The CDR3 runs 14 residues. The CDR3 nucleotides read TGTGCCAGCAGTGCCTACGGTCAAAACTACGAGCAGTACTTC. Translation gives CASSAYGQNYEQYF.

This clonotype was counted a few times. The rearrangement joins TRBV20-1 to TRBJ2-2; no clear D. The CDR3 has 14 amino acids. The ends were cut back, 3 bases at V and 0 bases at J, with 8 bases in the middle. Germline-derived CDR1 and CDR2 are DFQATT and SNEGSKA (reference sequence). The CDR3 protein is CSASSRANTGELFF. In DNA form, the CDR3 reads TGCAGTGCTAGTAGTAGGGCGAACACCGGGGAGCTGTTTTTT.

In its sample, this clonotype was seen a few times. CDR3 protein: CASSSEPTGAGNQPQHF. Written as DNA, the CDR3 is TGCGCCAGCAGCTCCGAACCGACAGGGGCGGGCAATCAGCCCCAGCATTTT. The chain recombines TRBV5-1 with TRBJ1-5, with 8 bases lining up with TRBD1. Germline-derived CDR1 and CDR2 are SGHRS and YFSETQ. J gave up 2 bases and V 3 bases, and 10 bases lay outside the gene matches. The CDR3 is 17 residues long.

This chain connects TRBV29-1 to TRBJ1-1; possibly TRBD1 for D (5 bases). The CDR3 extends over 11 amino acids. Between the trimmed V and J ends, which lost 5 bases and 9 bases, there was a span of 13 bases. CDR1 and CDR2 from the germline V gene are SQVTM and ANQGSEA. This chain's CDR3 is CSVTGQEKAFF. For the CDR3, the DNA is TGCAGCGTTACGGGGCAGGAAAAAGCTTTCTTT.

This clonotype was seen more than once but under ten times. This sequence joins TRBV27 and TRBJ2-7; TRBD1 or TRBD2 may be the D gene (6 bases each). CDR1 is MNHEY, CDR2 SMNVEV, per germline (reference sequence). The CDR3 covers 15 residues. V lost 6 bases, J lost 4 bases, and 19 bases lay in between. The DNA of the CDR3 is TGTGCCAGCAGCCGTGCGGGGACACCCTTGTACGAGCAGTACTTC. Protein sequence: CASSRAGTPLYEQYF.

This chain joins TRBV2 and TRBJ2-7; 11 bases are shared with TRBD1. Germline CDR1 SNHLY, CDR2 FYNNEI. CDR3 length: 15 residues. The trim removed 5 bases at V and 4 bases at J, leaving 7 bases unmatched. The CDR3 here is CASSQDRGRLYEQYF. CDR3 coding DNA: TGTGCCAGCAGTCAGGACAGGGGGCGTTTGTACGAGCAGTACTTC.

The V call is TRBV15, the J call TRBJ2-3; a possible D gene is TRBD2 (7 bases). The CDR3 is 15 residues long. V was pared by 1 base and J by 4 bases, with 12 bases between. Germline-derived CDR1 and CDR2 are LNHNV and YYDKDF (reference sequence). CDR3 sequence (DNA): TGTGCCACCAGCAGAGGGGAGGGGGTGTCAGATACGCAGTATTTT. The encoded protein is CATSRGEGVSDTQYF.

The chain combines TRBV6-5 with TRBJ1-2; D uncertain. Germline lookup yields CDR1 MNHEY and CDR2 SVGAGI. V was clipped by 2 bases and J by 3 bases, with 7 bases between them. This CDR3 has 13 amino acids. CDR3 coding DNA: TGTGCCAGCAGTTACGTCAAGGACTATGGCTACACCTTC. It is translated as CASSYVKDYGYTF.

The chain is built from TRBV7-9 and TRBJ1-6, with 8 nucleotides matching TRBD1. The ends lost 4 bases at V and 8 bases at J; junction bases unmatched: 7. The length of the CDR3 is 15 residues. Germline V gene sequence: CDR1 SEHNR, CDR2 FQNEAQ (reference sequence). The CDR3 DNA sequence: TGTGCCAGCAGCTCGGGACAGGTTACGGATTCACCCCTCCACTTT. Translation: CASSSGQVTDSPLHF.

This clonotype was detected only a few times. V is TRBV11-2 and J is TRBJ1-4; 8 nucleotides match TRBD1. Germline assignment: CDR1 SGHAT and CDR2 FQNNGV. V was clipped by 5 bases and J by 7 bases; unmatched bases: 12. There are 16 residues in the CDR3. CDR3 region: CASSRQSGTGREKLFF. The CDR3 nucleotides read TGTGCCAGCAGCCGCCAGTCCGGGACAGGCCGTGAAAAACTGTTTTTT.

The CDR3 reads CASTPRQGDSEKLFF. CDR3 nucleotide sequence: TGTGCCAGCACCCCCCGACAGGGCGATAGTGAAAAACTGTTTTTT. The chain is built from TRBV6-1 and TRBJ1-4, with 7 nucleotides matching TRBD1. The ends lost 7 bases at V and 7 bases at J; junction bases unmatched: 12. The CDR3 length is 15 residues. Germline lookup yields CDR1 MNHNS and CDR2 SASEGT.

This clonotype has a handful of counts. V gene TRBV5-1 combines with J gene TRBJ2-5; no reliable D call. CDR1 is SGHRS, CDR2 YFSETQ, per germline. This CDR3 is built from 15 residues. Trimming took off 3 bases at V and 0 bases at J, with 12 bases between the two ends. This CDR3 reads CASSWTSLYQETQYF. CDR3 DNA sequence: TGCGCCAGCAGCTGGACCTCATTGTACCAAGAGACCCAGTACTTC.

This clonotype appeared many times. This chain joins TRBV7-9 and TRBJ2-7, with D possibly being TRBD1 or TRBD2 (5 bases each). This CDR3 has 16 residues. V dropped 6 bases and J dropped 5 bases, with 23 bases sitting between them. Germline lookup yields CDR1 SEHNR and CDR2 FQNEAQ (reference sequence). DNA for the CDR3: TGTGCCAGCAGATCCTCCGGGGCTAGCTCTTTCCACGAGCAGTACTTC. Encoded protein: CASRSSGASSFHEQYF.